This is a list of T cell receptor beta chains from one sample in a study of shared clonotypes between healthy human individuals. Assay: immunoSEQ multiplex PCR; the TCRdb copy retains only in-frame clones and omits some. Found here are about 600,000 clones, roughly 96% of them singletons; the top ten hold 0.095% to 0.12%. Source material: naive CD8+ T cells sorted from blood. Receptor source: a woman aged 25 to 45 in good health. Both conserved end residues are part of each CDR3. A D gene is named only where the DNA matches it firmly.

CASSLLGGRPQTQYF,TGTGCCAGCAGCTTATTGGGGGGGCGACCCCAGACCCAGTACTTC,TRBV7-9,TRBJ2-5,.
CASSEAWLSDSFF,TGTGCCAGCAGTGAAGCATGGCTTTCTGATAGTTTCTTC,TRBV6-1,TRBJ2-1,.
CASSPAWDRRETQYF,TGTGCCAGCAGTCCGGCGTGGGACAGAAGAGAGACCCAGTACTTC,TRBV28,TRBJ2-5,TRBD1
CASSQPFSGSHSYEQYF,TGCGCCAGCAGCCAACCCTTTAGCGGGAGCCACTCCTACGAGCAGTACTTC,TRBV4-1,TRBJ2-7,TRBD2
CSVDGEQFF,TGCAGCGTTGACGGTGAGCAGTTCTTC,TRBV29-1,TRBJ2-1,.
CASIEPTAYGYTF,TGTGCCAGCATCGAGCCGACAGCTTATGGCTACACCTTC,TRBV2,TRBJ1-2,.
CASSWGTGGYEQYF,TGCGCCAGCAGCTGGGGGACAGGGGGCTACGAGCAGTACTTC,TRBV5-1,TRBJ2-7,TRBD1
CASSLAPENTGELFF,TGTGCCAGCAGCTTAGCGCCAGAGAACACCGGGGAGCTGTTTTTT,TRBV7-6,TRBJ2-2,.
CASSPWDRDGYTF,TGTGCCAGCAGCCCCTGGGACAGGGATGGCTACACCTTC,TRBV9,TRBJ1-2,TRBD1
CASSPSGTDYEQYF,TGTGCCAGCAGCCCATCCGGGACAGACTACGAGCAGTACTTC,TRBV9,TRBJ2-7,TRBD1
CASSLMGAEAFF,TGTGCCAGCAGCTTGATGGGGGCTGAAGCTTTCTTT,TRBV5-6,TRBJ1-1,.
CASSSFLSGTSGNTIYF,TGTGCCAGCAGCTCTTTCCTATCCGGGACCTCTGGAAACACCATATATTTT,TRBV7-8,TRBJ1-3,.
CSARSEGEQYF,TGCAGTGCTAGGTCCGAAGGCGAGCAGTACTTC,TRBV20-1,TRBJ2-7,.
CASRVTGGIFDEQYF,TGTGCCAGCAGGGTAACAGGGGGAATCTTCGACGAGCAGTACTTC,TRBV6-5,TRBJ2-7,TRBD1
CASSLSSSGNEQFF,TGTGCCAGCAGTTTATCGTCTAGCGGCAATGAGCAGTTCTTC,TRBV27,TRBJ2-1,TRBD2
CASSSSGDYEQYF,TGTGCCAGCAGCTCCTCGGGGGACTACGAGCAGTACTTC,TRBV5-5,TRBJ2-7,.
CATSRDRYSMNTEAFF,TGTGCCACCAGCAGAGATCGGTACAGCATGAACACTGAAGCTTTCTTT,TRBV15,TRBJ1-1,.
CSVELGSVRHEQFF,TGCAGCGTTGAATTGGGGTCCGTTCGGCATGAGCAGTTCTTC,TRBV29-1,TRBJ2-1,.
CASSLAALGENTEAFF,TGTGCCAGCAGCTTGGCGGCTTTGGGGGAGAACACTGAAGCTTTCTTT,TRBV5-6,TRBJ1-1,.
CASSQDLGSSNTGELFF,TGTGCCAGCAGCCAAGACTTGGGCAGTTCGAACACCGGGGAGCTGTTTTTT,TRBV28,TRBJ2-2,.
CASSSGTGGVEKLFF,TGTGCCAGCAGTTCGGGGACAGGGGGTGTTGAAAAACTGTTTTTT,TRBV28,TRBJ1-4,TRBD1
CASSPAGSLPDTQYF,TGTGCCAGCAGCCCCGCAGGGAGTTTACCAGATACGCAGTATTTT,TRBV7-9,TRBJ2-3,.